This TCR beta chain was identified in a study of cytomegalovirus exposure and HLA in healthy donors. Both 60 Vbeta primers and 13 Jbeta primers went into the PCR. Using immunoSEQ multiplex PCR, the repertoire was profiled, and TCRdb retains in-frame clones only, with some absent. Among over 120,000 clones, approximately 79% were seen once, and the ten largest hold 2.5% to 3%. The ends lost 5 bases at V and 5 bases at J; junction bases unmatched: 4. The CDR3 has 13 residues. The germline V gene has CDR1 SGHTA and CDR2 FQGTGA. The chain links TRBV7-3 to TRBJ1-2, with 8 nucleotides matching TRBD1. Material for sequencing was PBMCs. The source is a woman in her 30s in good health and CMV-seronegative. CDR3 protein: CASSPDRDYGYTF. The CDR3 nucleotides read TGTGCCAGCAGCCCGGACAGGGATTATGGCTACACCTTC.